This TCR beta chain was identified during a study of cytomegalovirus exposure and HLA in healthy donors (dated by TCRdb to about 2017). Study-wide context: In an earlier analysis of fewer than 750 of the donors, 250 to 350 Gb of sequence data and about 110 million unique TCR beta sequences from about 179 million T cells were reported. An early release that covered about 600 HLA-typed donors contained approximately 300 gigabases of sequencing data and 65 million to 100 million unique TCR sequences. The genetic ancestry cluster associated with self-reported Caucasian donors included about four fifths of the roughly 360 genotyped donors. The study was designed to test whether signatures of past pathogen exposure could be identified by cataloging public T cell receptors. The study used immunosequencing to profile the T cell repertoires of several hundred subjects and linked those repertoires to cytomegalovirus serostatus. Besides the first cohort of around 670 subjects, a separate validation cohort made up of over 95 different subjects was used. To predict cytomegalovirus infection status, the study combined high-throughput TCR immunosequencing, statistical association of individual TCRs with disease status, and machine learning. A later analysis re-examined previously published TCR beta repertoires from about 670 donors and added high-resolution HLA genotyping to investigate patterns of TCR occurrence. The later analysis used no new phenotypic data to find candidate immune exposures, relying instead on TCR beta sequences and their occurrence across donors. In an earlier analysis of 587 of the donors, high-throughput TCR beta sequencing was used to judge whether each TCR beta V gene segment behaved as functional or pseudogenic. Donor age, sex, ethnicity and CMV serostatus were compiled together with the repertoire data. A later genetic analysis used genome-wide SNP genotypes for about 65% of the 666 donors, treating that subset as a discovery cohort. All discovery cohort repertoires had been generated using a single sequencing platform. HLA typing covered class I and class II loci at four-digit resolution. The number of donors typed differed by locus, with 629-630 for A, B, C, DRB1 and DQB1, 522 for DQA1, 600 to 610 for DPA1, and about 450 for DPB1. Five DR-DQ haplotypes were treated as single units for association and clustering because of strong linkage in the cohort. Across 300 to 400 genotyped donors of the cohort, an average of 235,054 unique TCR beta nucleotide sequences per donor were sequenced, and roughly 20% of those sequences were non-productive. Results the study describes overall, beyond this receptor: In vitro tests confirmed that a few of the cytomegalovirus-associated TCR beta chains recognize cytomegalovirus antigens. In this cohort, only TCR beta chains were sequenced, and detectable features were limited by the absence of alpha or paired-chain data. In a later analysis, several top co-occurrence clusters were reported to appear linked to parvovirus B19, influenza, CMV and Epstein-Barr virus. The authors suggested that the approach could potentially be extended to other disease states and immunological phenotypes. Because counts were too low, fewer than 20 rarely observed V segments, including chromosome 9 orphons, were excluded from the earlier analysis of fewer than 650 of the donors. Because HLA typing was unavailable for some donors at each locus, only the typed subset was used in association tests. The classifier was reported to diagnose cytomegalovirus status with high specificity and sensitivity in both the original and validation cohorts. For the cohort, immune exposure information was limited to CMV serostatus. Linkage disequilibrium might explain the correlated functional status among segregating V segments, but an unknown experimental factor could not be excluded. A later genetic analysis associated a missense DCLRE1C variant with V-gene and J-gene trimming of TCR beta chains, and an independent cohort replicated the association. In a later analysis, the rate of TCR association differed among HLA loci, with DRB1 alleles having the most associated TCRs and HLA-C alleles having the fewest. Sequencing depth was assumed to be roughly uniform across donors in the presence/absence analyses, though that assumption may not hold. The sequencing pipeline was judged likely to have produced a cluster of highly shared sequence variants as a technical artifact. Because the 87-base-pair reads could not distinguish some IMGT-functional V segments, including TRBV6-2 and TRBV6-3, those segments were excluded. Most CMV-associated TCR beta chains appeared to be HLA-restricted in a later analysis, and the HLA associations seemed to be driven largely by CMV exposure. Specific HLA alleles were associated with 15,000 to 20,000 TCR beta sequences at a false discovery rate of 0.05 in a later analysis. In an earlier analysis of approximately 590 of the donors, most TCR beta V segments appeared in productive rearrangements about 87% or about 30% of the time, broadly matching IMGT annotations. Compared with the 666-donor mean, donors in an Asian-associated ancestry cluster had fewer N-insertions in productive TCRs, according to a later genetic analysis. Most TCR sequences were observed very rarely across donors, whereas some public TCRs were present in many individuals. Assigning TCR associations to individual alleles was difficult when HLA alleles, especially DR and DQ, strongly co-occurred. The study gave a list of some 150 TCR beta chains associated with cytomegalovirus. A further reported finding was that TCR beta sequences accurately predicted the HLA-A and HLA-B alleles for most subjects in the first cohort. A later analysis found that HLA-associated TCR beta chains were more clonally expanded and had lower generation probabilities than equally common non-associated chains.

Libraries were made using the immunoSEQ multiplex PCR assay. The multiplex PCR relied on a mix of 60 forward primers for TCR Vbeta segments and 13 reverse primers for TCR Jbeta segments. A multiplex PCR assay on genomic DNA amplified the CDR3 region of rearranged TCR beta genes. The amplified TCR beta libraries were sequenced on the Illumina HiSeq System as 87-base-pair reads. Per the source publication's procedure: A later analysis tallied about 77 million unique TCR beta chains across the 666 repertoires, and approximately 11 million of those chains were shared by two or more donors. Raw reads were error-corrected and collapsed into unique sequences with a nearest-neighbor algorithm that merged closely related sequences to remove PCR and sequencing errors. Alignment of CDR3 sequences to IMGT reference sequences was used to assign V, D and J gene segments. For a sequence to be retained, a match of at least six nucleotides to both a V gene segment and a J gene segment was required. Rearrangements were classified as productive when the CDR3 lacked stop codons and remained in frame with V and J, and all other rearrangements were classified as non-productive. Following IMGT convention, CDR3 was defined as the stretch from the second conserved V-encoded cysteine to the conserved J-encoded phenylalanine. Sequences without an unambiguous match to a single V gene segment were excluded from the earlier analysis of approximately 600 of the donors. In an earlier analysis of around 590 of the donors, a V segment was called functional when productive rearrangements were above 56.7%, and segregating when the standard deviation between donors exceeded 5%. To diagnose cytomegalovirus status from the catalog of TCR beta chain sequences, a statistical classification framework was built. V and J gene assignment, in a later analysis, came from comparing TCR nucleotide sequences with IMGT/GENE-DB human TR gene sequences. In a later analysis, CDR3 sequences and most-parsimonious VDJ recombination scenarios were assigned using the TCRdist pipeline. In a later analysis, every TCR beta chain was defined by the combination of its CDR3 amino acid sequence and its V-gene family, and reads without a unique V-gene family were dropped. A later analysis removed 592 highly shared, low-generation-probability nucleotide sequences to deal with suspected cross-contamination and a sequencing artifact. In a later analysis, a clonal expansion index was calculated for each public chain from normalized within-repertoire ranks of inferred template counts. In a later analysis, generation probabilities were computed using a VDJ recombination model fitted to out-of-frame rearrangements, and the results were checked against IGoR. A later analysis scored TCR-TCR, TCR-HLA and TCR-CMV co-occurrence with hypergeometric tests, applying a repertoire-size bias correction to TCR pairs. A later analysis estimated false discovery rates by permuting HLA or CMV assignments 20 times. In a later analysis, co-occurring TCRs were grouped using DBSCAN, and TCRdist sequence similarity was added for clustering within HLA-allele-positive subsets. Repertoires with fewer than 30,000 or more than 120,000 public chains were left out of co-occurrence clustering, as were several repertoires with anomalous nucleotide sharing. TCRdb re-hosts the immuneACCESS table, in-frame sequences only. Its copies lack some clones; in the studies checked, an unresolved V gene accounts for under half of them, and the cause for the rest is not known. The DNA gave D and trimming, while V, J and clone size come from that table. Present in this sample are around 100,000 clones, roughly 69% of which were seen just once. The top ten constitute about 2.2% of the sample.

In total, roughly 710 healthy bone marrow donors made up the cohort. At the time of sampling, every cohort member was nominally healthy, though immune exposures that went unrecorded were likely present. The donor was CMV seronegative and was included in the group of a few hundred seronegative cohort members. Each donor provided a peripheral blood sample, and peripheral blood mononuclear cells were used for TCR beta sequencing. Genomic DNA was extracted from the blood cell samples with the Qiagen DNeasy Blood Extraction Kit. The V and J ends are trimmed by 6 bases and 6 bases, leaving 11 bases between them. The CDR3 spans 12 residues, from the cysteine through the phenylalanine. The kept DNA is CDR3 alone, 36 bases in frame from the first base. CDR1 MDHEN and CDR2 SYDVKM are derived from the germline V gene. A word on this clone: The antigen this receptor binds is unknown. No clone much larger than this one lies a single base away; base qualities are absent.

The TCR sequence derives from a woman aged 25 to 39 in good health and CMV-seronegative. The rearranged chain carries TRBV28 and TRBJ1-1, with no reliable assignment of the D segment. The material sequenced was PBMCs. Here is the DNA: TGTGCCAGCAGCCCCGCTATACCTGAAGCTTTCTTT. Its product reads: CASSPAIPEAFF.